The clone carrying this T cell receptor (beta chain) has a handful of counts. Its antigen is unidentified. PCR employed 60 Vbeta and 13 Jbeta primers. Authors' processing steps: About 12 million shared chains were among the about 80 million unique TCR beta chains that a later analysis counted. Assay used: immunoSEQ multiplex PCR; TCRdb lists only in-frame clones, some missing. V and J calls and clone size come straight from that table; D and trimming were deduced from the DNA. The sample carries 140,000 or so clones, roughly 80% recorded once. Germline V gene data show CDR1 as GTSNPN and CDR2 as SVGIG (reference sequence). V shed 5 bases and J 5 bases; nucleotides not matched to a gene: 5. The CDR3 has 14 residues. This sample was taken from a study of cytomegalovirus exposure and HLA in healthy donors. General study results and limits: After further analysis at a later stage, around 17,000 TCR beta sequences were associated with HLA alleles at 0.05 false discovery rate.

Sequencing input: PBMCs. This chain uses TRBV30 with TRBJ2-1; TRBD2 agrees at 11 bases. This sequence originates from a female donor in good health and CMV-seronegative. As DNA, the CDR3 is TGTGCCTGGTTGACTAGCGGGACTCACAATGAGCAGTTCTTC. Its translation is CAWLTSGTHNEQFF.